This TCR beta chain was captured by sequencing in a study of technical replicates of blood from several donors. The germline V and J ends were trimmed by 7 bases and 6 bases, with 7 bases remaining between them. The germline V gene encodes CDR1 MNHNS and CDR2 SASEGT. This CDR3 has 11 amino acids. Some clones are missing from TCRdb's copy, which holds only in-frame ones; the method was immunoSEQ multiplex PCR. The sample consists of roughly 100,000 clones, about 95% of them appearing once. The sample consisted of T cells isolated from PBMCs. The rearrangement links TRBV6-1 to TRBJ2-1; D is unresolved. The receptor's source is a human donor in good health. The CDR3 sequence is CASTFGNEQFF. CDR3 nucleotides: TGTGCCAGCACATTCGGCAATGAGCAGTTCTTC.